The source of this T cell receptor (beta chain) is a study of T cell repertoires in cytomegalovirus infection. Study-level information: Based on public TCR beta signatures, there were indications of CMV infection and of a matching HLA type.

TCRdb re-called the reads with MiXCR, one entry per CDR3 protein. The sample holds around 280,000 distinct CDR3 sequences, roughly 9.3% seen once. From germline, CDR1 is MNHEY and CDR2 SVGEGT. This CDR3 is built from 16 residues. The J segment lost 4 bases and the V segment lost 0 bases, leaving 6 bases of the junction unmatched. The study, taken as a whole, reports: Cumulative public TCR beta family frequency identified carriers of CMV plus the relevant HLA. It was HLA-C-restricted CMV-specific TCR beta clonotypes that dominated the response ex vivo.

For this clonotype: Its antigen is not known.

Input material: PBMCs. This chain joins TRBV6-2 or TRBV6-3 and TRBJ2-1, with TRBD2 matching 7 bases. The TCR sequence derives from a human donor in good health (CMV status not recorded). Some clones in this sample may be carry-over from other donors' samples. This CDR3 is CASSYSASGPYNEQFF. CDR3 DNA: TGTGCCAGCAGTTACTCAGCTAGCGGTCCATACAATGAGCAGTTCTTC.